The rows below give T cell receptor beta chains drawn from one sample of a study of T-cell memory formation after mild COVID-19. MiXCR was run by TCRdb on the 5' RACE reads, yielding one entry per CDR3 protein. The sample holds 85,000 to 120,000 distinct CDR3 sequences, roughly 12% seen once. The specimen sequenced was PBMCs or a T cell subset sorted from them (not recorded which). These receptors were obtained from an adult woman who had mild COVID-19 (a few samples of this study predate the infection). Cell type and time point are not known. CDR3s include the opening cysteine and the closing phenylalanine or tryptophan. The order of the fields is CDR3 protein, CDR3 DNA, V gene, clone size, D gene, J gene. A D gene is named only where the DNA matches it firmly. Clone size is given for some rows only: seen once, a few or many times, or a class if the clone is expanded.

CDR3: CASGEAGDIDTQYF; DNA: TGTGCCAGCGGCGAAGCGGGAGACATAGATACGCAGTATTTT; V: TRBV6-2/TRBV6-3; size: .; D: TRBD2; J: TRBJ2-3
CDR3: CASSPDRGMKNEQFF; DNA: TGTGCCAGCAGCCCAGACAGGGGGATGAAAAATGAGCAGTTCTTC; V: TRBV7-6; size: few; D: TRBD1; J: TRBJ2-1
CDR3: CASLGPPQETQYF; DNA: TGTGCCAGCCTAGGGCCCCCCCAAGAGACCCAGTACTTC; V: TRBV7-2; size: few; D: .; J: TRBJ2-5
CDR3: CSATTRRETQYF; DNA: TGCAGTGCAACCACCAGAAGGGAGACCCAGTACTTC; V: TRBV20-1; size: many; D: .; J: TRBJ2-5
CDR3: CASTLTIRADEQYF; DNA: TGTGCCAGCACCCTTACCATCCGGGCGGACGAGCAGTACTTC; V: TRBV6-6; size: .; D: .; J: TRBJ2-7
CDR3: CASSVSSSGSSYEQYF; DNA: TGTGCCAGCAGCGTCTCGTCTAGCGGGAGCTCCTACGAGCAGTACTTC; V: TRBV9; size: .; D: TRBD2; J: TRBJ2-7
CDR3: CASSSPDRAGGTEAFF; DNA: TGTGCCAGCAGTTCGCCCGACAGGGCAGGAGGCACTGAAGCTTTCTTT; V: TRBV12-3/TRBV12-4; size: .; D: TRBD1; J: TRBJ1-1
CDR3: CASSLGTGYGETQYF; DNA: TGCGCCAGCAGCCTAGGGACAGGGTATGGAGAGACCCAGTACTTC; V: TRBV5-1; size: .; D: TRBD1; J: TRBJ2-5
CDR3: CASSITENYGYTF; DNA: TGTGCCAGTAGTATAACCGAGAACTATGGCTACACCTTC; V: TRBV19; size: few; D: .; J: TRBJ1-2
CDR3: CAWSPGSTGELFF; DNA: TGTGCCTGGAGTCCGGGATCCACCGGGGAGCTGTTTTTT; V: TRBV30; size: .; D: .; J: TRBJ2-2
CDR3: CASSPRTPANYGYTF; DNA: TGTGCCAGCAGTCCTCGGACGCCTGCTAACTATGGCTACACCTTC; V: TRBV27; size: few; D: .; J: TRBJ1-2
CDR3: CASSQGYMTSGGTDTQYF; DNA: TGCGCCAGCAGCCAGGGGTATATGACTAGCGGGGGAACAGATACGCAGTATTTT; V: TRBV4-1; size: few; D: TRBD2; J: TRBJ2-3
CDR3: CATSDASYYNEQFF; DNA: TGTGCCACCAGTGACGCTAGCTACTACAATGAGCAGTTCTTC; V: TRBV24-1; size: .; D: .; J: TRBJ2-1
CDR3: CASSSPDRRTNEKLFF; DNA: TGTGCCAGCAGTTCCCCTGACAGGCGAACTAATGAAAAACTGTTTTTT; V: TRBV28; size: .; D: .; J: TRBJ1-4
CDR3: CASSRGTDTQYF; DNA: TGTGCCAGCAGCCGGGGCACAGATACGCAGTATTTT; V: TRBV7-9; size: .; D: .; J: TRBJ2-3
CDR3: CASSLMRGGDNEQFF; DNA: TGTGCCAGCAGCTTAATGCGGGGGGGAGACAATGAGCAGTTCTTC; V: TRBV7-9; size: .; D: TRBD2; J: TRBJ2-1
CDR3: CASHLSGSSYNEQFF; DNA: TGTGCCAGCCACCTTAGCGGAAGCTCCTACAATGAGCAGTTCTTC; V: TRBV19; size: .; D: .; J: TRBJ2-1
CDR3: CASSWGPDEETQYF; DNA: TGTGCCAGCAGCTGGGGGCCGGATGAGGAGACCCAGTACTTC; V: TRBV7-8; size: few; D: .; J: TRBJ2-5
CDR3: CASSRTSGSSETQYF; DNA: TGTGCCAGCAGTCGGACTAGCGGGAGTTCGGAGACCCAGTACTTC; V: TRBV11-3; size: few; D: TRBD2; J: TRBJ2-5
CDR3: CASSLDQGDYGYTF; DNA: TGTGCCAGCAGCCTAGACCAGGGTGATTATGGCTACACCTTC; V: TRBV7-2; size: .; D: .; J: TRBJ1-2
CDR3: CASHSGIGSYNEQFF; DNA: TGTGCCAGCCACAGCGGGATAGGCTCCTACAATGAGCAGTTCTTC; V: TRBV7-9; size: few; D: TRBD2; J: TRBJ2-1
CDR3: CASSLRDSYYEQYF; DNA: TGTGCCAGCAGCTTGCGGGACAGTTACTACGAGCAGTACTTC; V: TRBV5-8; size: .; D: TRBD1; J: TRBJ2-7
CDR3: CASVKVGTGSPNVLTF; DNA: TGTGCCAGTGTAAAGGTTGGGACAGGGAGTCCCAACGTCCTGACTTTC; V: TRBV12-3/TRBV12-4; size: few; D: TRBD1; J: TRBJ2-6
CDR3: CSAGWGGELFF; DNA: TGCAGTGCTGGGTGGGGCGGGGAGCTGTTTTTT; V: TRBV20-1; size: few; D: .; J: TRBJ2-2
CDR3: CASSGGYEQFF; DNA: TGTGCCAGCAGTGGGGGCTATGAGCAGTTCTTC; V: TRBV6-1; size: .; D: .; J: TRBJ2-1
CDR3: CASSLDGTTTDTQYF; DNA: TGTGCCAGCAGCTTAGATGGGACTACCACAGATACGCAGTATTTT; V: TRBV7-6; size: few; D: TRBD2; J: TRBJ2-3
CDR3: CAEREYDYEQYF; DNA: TGTGCCGAAAGGGAGTACGACTACGAGCAGTACTTC; V: TRBV14; size: .; D: .; J: TRBJ2-7
CDR3: CASSLEGGGETQYF; DNA: TGTGCCAGCAGCTTAGAGGGGGGAGGTGAGACCCAGTACTTC; V: TRBV7-6; size: .; D: .; J: TRBJ2-5
CDR3: CASSVEPLASTDTQYF; DNA: TGTGCCAGCAGCGTAGAGCCCCTAGCTTCCACAGATACGCAGTATTTT; V: TRBV9; size: .; D: .; J: TRBJ2-3
CDR3: CASSLEPAGGPYNEQFF; DNA: TGTGCCAGCAGCTTAGAACCCGCGGGGGGACCGTACAATGAGCAGTTCTTC; V: TRBV11-2; size: many; D: TRBD2; J: TRBJ2-1
CDR3: CAWSEAGGTDTQYF; DNA: TGTGCCTGGTCCGAGGCGGGGGGGACAGATACGCAGTATTTT; V: TRBV30; size: .; D: TRBD2; J: TRBJ2-3
CDR3: CATSRVGPSGEKLFF; DNA: TGTGCCACCAGCAGAGTGGGCCCGTCTGGGGAAAAACTGTTTTTT; V: TRBV15; size: .; D: .; J: TRBJ1-4
CDR3: CASTPDRELFETQYF; DNA: TGTGCCAGCACTCCCGACAGGGAGTTATTCGAGACCCAGTACTTC; V: TRBV21-1; size: once; D: .; J: TRBJ2-5
CDR3: CASSPGQGRTYEQYF; DNA: TGTGCCAGCAGCCCCGGACAGGGTAGGACCTACGAGCAGTACTTC; V: TRBV7-9; size: .; D: TRBD1; J: TRBJ2-7
CDR3: CASSAWDRGAEAFF; DNA: TGTGCCAGCAGCGCCTGGGACAGGGGAGCTGAAGCTTTCTTT; V: TRBV9; size: few; D: TRBD1; J: TRBJ1-1